One sample yielded the 16 T cell receptor beta chains listed below, sequenced in a study of cytomegalovirus exposure and HLA in healthy donors. It was with 60 Vbeta and 13 Jbeta primers that the PCR ran. Only in-frame clones appear in the TCRdb table, and some are missing; sequencing was by immunoSEQ multiplex PCR. The table includes roughly 180,000 clones, around 80% detected once. The sequencing input was PBMCs. The receptors were gathered from a young man in good health and CMV-seronegative.

Of note for this clone: Other nucleotide sequences in the sample specify the same CDR3. The J gene is TRBJ1-4, the V gene TRBV6-5; 8 bases align to TRBD1. Germline trimming cut 7 bases from V and 10 bases from J; bases unmatched to any gene: 8. The CDR3 runs 13 residues. Germline V gives CDR1 MNHEY, CDR2 SVGAGI. This CDR3 is CASTSRQGRKLFF. CDR3 nucleotide sequence: TGTGCCAGCACCTCGAGACAGGGGAGAAAACTGTTTTTT.

This clone was detected a few times. The chain couples TRBV7-4 to TRBJ2-4; D is perhaps TRBD2 (6 bases). CDR1 is SGHVT, CDR2 SQSDAQ, per germline. V dropped 1 base and J dropped 8 bases, with 21 bases sitting between them. CDR3 length equals 17 residues. The CDR3 DNA sequence: TGTGCCAGCAGCTTAGGGGTGTACGGGGGACCCCAGGACATTCAGTACTTC. This codes for CASSLGVYGGPQDIQYF.

J is TRBJ1-2 and V is TRBV27; TRBD1 is a possible D gene (5 bases). Germline V lookup: CDR1 MNHEY, CDR2 SMNVEV (reference sequence). CDR3 length: 16 residues. Deletions cut 5 bases from V and 3 bases from J, with 19 bases between. The CDR3 region has the DNA TGTGCCAGCAGTCGGCTAGACAGTTTCTGGGACTATGGCTACACCTTC. As protein: CASSRLDSFWDYGYTF.

J is TRBJ1-4 and V is TRBV29-1, with D possibly being TRBD1 (6 bases). Trimming cost V 3 bases and J 5 bases, with 16 bases left between them. The CDR3 has 15 amino acids. Germline assignment: CDR1 SQVTM and CDR2 ANQGSEA. CDR3 coding DNA: TGCAGCGTTGATGAGGGGACATCAGTAAATGAAAAACTGTTTTTT. Translation gives CSVDEGTSVNEKLFF.

The rearrangement uses TRBV15 and TRBJ2-2; tentative D call: TRBD2 (5 bases). CDR1 is LNHNV and CDR2 is YYDKDF in the germline V gene (reference sequence). Trimming took off 0 bases at V and 13 bases at J, with 12 bases between the two ends. This CDR3 comprises 13 residues. The CDR3 spells CATSRDRSAGLFF. The CDR3 DNA reads TGTGCCACCAGCAGAGATAGGAGTGCGGGGCTGTTTTTT.

The CDR3 is CASSRTGGGTYEQYF. The CDR3 coding sequence is TGTGCCAGCAGTCGGACAGGGGGCGGGACCTACGAGCAGTACTTC. The rearrangement uses TRBV6-5 and TRBJ2-5; 11 positions match TRBD1. TRBJ2-7 matches the DNA end more closely, so the J call is doubtful. CDR3 size: 15 residues. Germline V CDR1 and CDR2: MNHEY, SVGAGI.

This sequence joins TRBV9 and TRBJ1-5; 8 bases fit TRBD1. V dropped 0 bases and J dropped 6; count of bases not matched to a gene: 14. The germline V gene has CDR1 SGDLS and CDR2 YYNGEE. The CDR3 covers 18 residues. The CDR3 spells CASSVAQGQGLGSQPQHF. CDR3 sequence (DNA): TGTGCCAGCAGCGTAGCCCAAGGACAGGGCCTAGGGAGTCAGCCCCAGCATTTT.

The chain recombines TRBV5-1 with TRBJ2-2, with D tentatively TRBD1 (6 bases). V was shortened by 0 bases and J by 5 bases, with 11 bases between the two germline ends. Germline CDR1 and CDR2: SGHRS and YFSETQ. This CDR3 spans 15 amino acids. The CDR3 DNA reads TGCGCCAGCAGCTTGGAAGGACAGACGACCGGGGAGCTGTTTTTT. Amino acids: CASSLEGQTTGELFF.

V and J are TRBV9 and TRBJ2-7; no clear D gene. The CDR3 is 14 amino acids. V was clipped by 0 bases and J by 3 bases, with 10 bases between them. Per germline, CDR1 SGDLS and CDR2 YYNGEE. This CDR3 reads CASSVGLESYEQYF. In DNA form, the CDR3 reads TGTGCCAGCAGCGTAGGGCTGGAGAGCTACGAGCAGTACTTC.

The chain employs TRBV7-9 and TRBJ1-1; 7 bases map to TRBD1. CDR1 and CDR2 from the germline V gene are SEHNR and FQNEAQ (reference sequence). V lost 2 bases to trimming and J lost 1 base; unmatched junction nucleotides: 10. The CDR3 sequence is 17 residues long. CDR3 region: CASSLFGGGFRNTEAFF. CDR3 nucleotides: TGTGCCAGCAGCTTATTCGGAGGGGGCTTTAGGAACACTGAAGCTTTCTTT.

The chain employs TRBV5-1 and TRBJ1-3, with 10 bases lining up with TRBD1. The trim removed 4 bases at V and 3 bases at J, leaving 4 bases unmatched. Germline values: CDR1 SGHRS, CDR2 YFSETQ. This CDR3 comprises 15 residues. The CDR3 DNA reads as TGCGCCAGCAGCCAGGGACAGGGGAGTGGAAACACCATATATTTT. Amino acid sequence: CASSQGQGSGNTIYF.

The rearrangement links TRBV11-3 to TRBJ2-7; TRBD1 might be the D (6 bases). Looked up from germline, CDR1 is SGHNT and CDR2 is YENEEA. The CDR3 has 17 residues. Trimming removed 5 bases from V and 0 bases from J, with 20 bases in between. The CDR3, as DNA: TGTGCCAGCAGCCCACCACCCTGGGACACGAGCTCCTACGAGCAGTACTTC. Its protein product is CASSPPPWDTSSYEQYF.

The sample holds one count of this clone. J is TRBJ1-2 and V is TRBV19, with no clear D. V lost 9 bases to trimming and J lost 4 bases, with 18 bases between them. The CDR3 extends over 14 amino acids. Germline-derived CDR1 and CDR2 are LNHDA and SQIVND (reference sequence). The CDR3 nucleotides read TGTGCCAGCGCCCTCGGGTCCATACCCTATGGCTACACCTTC. It is translated as CASALGSIPYGYTF.

The chain recombines TRBV4-1 with TRBJ2-7; TRBD1 might be the D (6 bases). With 1 base removed from V and 6 bases from J, the gap between germline ends came to 13 bases. The germline V gene has CDR1 MGHRA and CDR2 YSYEKL. CDR3 length: 14 residues. CDR3 loop: CASSQGLQGSEQYF. The DNA of the CDR3 is TGCGCCAGCAGCCAAGGATTACAGGGTTCCGAGCAGTACTTC.

The chain employs TRBV7-2 and TRBJ1-2; no firm D call. Between the trimmed V and J ends, which lost 2 bases and 8 bases, there was a span of 15 bases. Germline CDR1 reads SGHTA; CDR2 reads FQGNSA. This CDR3 is built from 14 residues. This CDR3 is CASSLYTANGGYTF. CDR3 nucleotides: TGTGCCAGCAGCTTATATACGGCTAACGGGGGCTACACCTTC.

The chain joins TRBV11-1 to TRBJ1-2; D not resolved. Per germline, CDR1 SGHAT and CDR2 FQDESV (reference sequence). The CDR3 runs 13 residues. Trimming took off 0 bases at V and 4 bases at J, with 6 bases between the two ends. The CDR3 bases are TGTGCCAGCAGCTTAGCGGGCCCCTATGGCTACACCTTC. It specifies CASSLAGPYGYTF.